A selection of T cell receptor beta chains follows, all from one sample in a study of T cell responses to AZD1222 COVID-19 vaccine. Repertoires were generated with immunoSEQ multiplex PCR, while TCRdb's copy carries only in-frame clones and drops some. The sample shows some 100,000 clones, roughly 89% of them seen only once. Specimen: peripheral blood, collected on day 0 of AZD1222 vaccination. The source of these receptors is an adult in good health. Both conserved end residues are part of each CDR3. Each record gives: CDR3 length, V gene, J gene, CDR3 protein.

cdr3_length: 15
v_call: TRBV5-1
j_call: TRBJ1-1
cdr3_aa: CASSPRVERNTEAFF

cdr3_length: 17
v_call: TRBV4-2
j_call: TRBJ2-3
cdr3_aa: CASSQEVLAGRTDTQYF

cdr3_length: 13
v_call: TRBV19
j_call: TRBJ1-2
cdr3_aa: CASSAGINYGYTF

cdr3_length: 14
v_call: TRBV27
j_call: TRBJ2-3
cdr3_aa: CASSFVGDTDTQYF

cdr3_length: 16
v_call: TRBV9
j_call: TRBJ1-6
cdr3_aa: CASSVGGGSGSIGLHF

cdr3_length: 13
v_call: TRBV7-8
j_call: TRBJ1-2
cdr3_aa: CASSLAGVGGYTF

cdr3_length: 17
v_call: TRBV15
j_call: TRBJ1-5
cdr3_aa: CATSREVQPSSNQPQHF

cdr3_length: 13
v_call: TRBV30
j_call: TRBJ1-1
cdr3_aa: CASDRGVETEAFF

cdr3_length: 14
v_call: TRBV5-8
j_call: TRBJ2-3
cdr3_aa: CASSLITGSDTQYF

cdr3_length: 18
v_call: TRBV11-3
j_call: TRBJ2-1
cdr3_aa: CASSSRDSPFGSYNEQFF

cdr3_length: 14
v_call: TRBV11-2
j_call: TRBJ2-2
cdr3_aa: CASGVRDYTGELFF

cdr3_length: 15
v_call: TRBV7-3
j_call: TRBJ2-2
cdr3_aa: CASSFSRAGTGELFF

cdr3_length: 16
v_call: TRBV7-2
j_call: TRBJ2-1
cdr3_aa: CASSLRYGSLYNEQFF

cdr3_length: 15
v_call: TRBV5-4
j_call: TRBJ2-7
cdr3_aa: CASSLVGQGAYEQYF

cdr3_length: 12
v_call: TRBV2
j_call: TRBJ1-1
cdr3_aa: CASSEGQTEAFF